These 14 T cell receptor beta chains were all obtained from the same sample, sequenced in a study of T cells in Graves' hyperthyroidism and ophthalmopathy. Amplification targeted TCR beta CDR3 regions from RNA transcripts. TCR CDR3 regions were first amplified by RT-PCR with HTBI primers. MiXCR, run by TCRdb on the multiplex PCR reads, gives a single entry per CDR3 protein. The repertoire holds about 500,000 distinct CDR3 sequences, approximately 15% seen once, with 17% in the top ten. The sequenced material came from blood. The receptors were sampled from a woman between 18 and 30 years old with Graves' hyperthyroidism.

The chain uses TRBV6-1 and TRBJ2-3, with 11 bases matching TRBD2. After removal of 9 bases from V and 4 bases from J, the junction contained 6 bases not matched to a gene. Germline CDR1 reads MNHNS; CDR2 reads SASEGT. CDR3 length: 14 residues. DNA of the CDR3: TGTGCCAGTAGCGGGAGGGTGGGATCAGATACGCAGTATTTT. Protein product: CASSGRVGSDTQYF.

Ten or more counts support this clonotype. The rearrangement links TRBV2 to TRBJ2-3; D is uncertain. Germline V CDR1 and CDR2: SNHLY, FYNNEI. This CDR3 has 14 amino acids. V was clipped by 2 bases and J by 0 bases, with 6 bases between them. The CDR3 reads CASSERISTDTQYF. Here the CDR3 DNA reads TGTGCCAGCAGTGAACGGATCAGCACAGATACGCAGTATTTT.

This clonotype occurred many times. The V and J genes are TRBV29-1 and TRBJ1-1; 9 bases fit TRBD1. Germline V gene lookup returns CDR1 SQVTM and CDR2 ANQGSEA. The CDR3 runs to 13 residues. With V trimmed by 7 bases and J by 3 bases, 6 bases remained unmatched. CDR3 loop: CSGRDRVDTEAFF. CDR3 in DNA: TGCAGCGGAAGGGACAGGGTGGACACTGAAGCTTTCTTT. Variable domain in full (rest from reference TRBV29-1 and TRBJ1-1): SAVISQKPSRDICQRGTSLTIQCQVDSQVTMMFWYRQQPGQSLTLIATANQGSEATYESGFVIDKFPISRPNLTFSTLTVSNMSPEDSSIYLCSGRDRVDTEAFFGQGTRLTVV.

In regard to this clonotype: A single base separates this from a much larger clone, so it may be a read error. Since no conserved phenylalanine or tryptophan closes the CDR3, a read error is the likely cause. The V gene is TRBV2, the J gene TRBJ2-5; a weak D match, TRBD2 (6 bases). This CDR3 is built from 14 residues. V shed 6 bases and J shed 5 bases, with 16 bases lying between them. Looked up from germline, CDR1 is SNHLY and CDR2 is FYNNEI. CDR3 sequence (DNA): TGTGCCAGCAGCCTCTTCGGCGGGACGGAGACCCAGTACGTC. This sequence encodes CASSLFGGTETQYV.

In this sample, this clonotype turned up a few times. V and J are TRBV7-9 and TRBJ1-1; D unresolved. V lost 3 bases and J 1 base, leaving 9 bases between the germline ends. Germline V CDR1 and CDR2: SEHNR, FQNEAQ (reference sequence). The CDR3 loop spans 14 amino acids. CDR3 bases: TGTGCCAGCAGCTTTCAGTCCGGGAACACTGAAGCTTTCTTT. This codes for CASSFQSGNTEAFF.

Remarks on this clonotype: This may arise from a read error, as a much more abundant clone is one base away. The chain joins TRBV6-5 to TRBJ1-3, with D hard to call. Trimming removed 5 bases at V and 8 bases at J, with 13 bases between. The germline CDR1 and CDR2 sequences are MNHEY and SVGAGI. The CDR3 is 13 amino acids. Here the CDR3 reads CASSNQEADTIYF. Written as DNA, the CDR3 is TGTGCCAGCAGTAACCAGGAGGCGGACACCATATATTTT.

This clonotype was recorded many times. The gene calls are TRBV5-6 and TRBJ1-4, with no clear D. V shed 2 bases and J shed 5 bases, with 16 bases lying between them. The length of the CDR3 is 16 residues. Germline-derived CDR1 and CDR2 are SGHDT and YYEEEE. The CDR3 region has the DNA TGTGCCAGCAGCTTTGGCCCCAGTCCCCCGAATGAAAAACTGTTTTTT. Translation: CASSFGPSPPNEKLFF.

At least ten counts were recorded for this clonotype. This rearrangement joins TRBV7-3 to TRBJ2-1, with 14 positions matching TRBD2. The CDR3 sequence is 14 residues long. Germline trimming cut 4 bases from V and 9 bases from J; bases unmatched to any gene: 2. The germline V gene encodes CDR1 SGHTA and CDR2 FQGTGA. CDR3 amino acids: CASSSGLAGGEQFF. The CDR3 nucleotides read TGTGCCAGCAGCTCCGGACTAGCGGGAGGTGAGCAGTTCTTC.

This clonotype has ten or more counts. The chain couples TRBV12-3 or TRBV12-4 to TRBJ1-5; no definite D call. The CDR3 loop spans 12 amino acids. V lost 8 bases and J 6 bases, leaving 11 bases between the germline ends. As DNA, the CDR3 is TGTGCCAGCGCCTGGCCCGGTCAGCCCCAGCATTTT. This codes for CASAWPGQPQHF.

This clonotype came up many times. The chain couples TRBV11-1 to TRBJ2-3; D unclear. The CDR3 sequence is 15 residues long. Trimming pared 3 bases from V and 0 bases from J, leaving 10 bases between. Germline CDR1 is SGHAT and CDR2 is FQDESV (reference sequence). The CDR3 spells CASSFIDRSTDTQYF. The CDR3 region has the DNA TGTGCCAGCAGCTTTATCGACCGCAGCACAGATACGCAGTATTTT.

This clonotype appeared many times. The genes are TRBV28 and TRBJ1-2; D is unresolved. Germline-derived CDR1 and CDR2 are MDHEN and SYDVKM. V lost 9 bases and J lost 2, with 19 bases in between. The CDR3 is 15 amino acids. The CDR3 spells CASTFRNWNNYGYTF. The CDR3 DNA sequence: TGTGCCAGTACCTTCAGGAACTGGAACAACTATGGCTACACCTTC.

With regard to this clonotype: Possible read error: a much larger clone is one base away. The gene calls are TRBV6-1 and TRBJ2-1, with 11 positions matching TRBD2. The germline gives CDR1 MNHNS, CDR2 SASEGT. The CDR3 spans 14 residues. The CDR3 coding sequence is TGTGTCAGCTCAACTAGCGGGGGCTACAATGAGCAGTTCTTC. Residues: CVSSTSGGYNEQFF.

As regards this clonotype: This may arise from a read error, as a much more abundant clone is one base away. The gene calls are TRBV4-1 and TRBJ2-3; D is possibly TRBD1 or TRBD2 (5 bases each). The V gene's germline CDR1 is MGHRA and CDR2 YSYEKL. The CDR3 loop spans 15 amino acids. The CDR3 DNA follows: TGCGCCAACAGCCAAGATTCGGGACGCACAGATACGCAGTATTTT. Encoded protein: CANSQDSGRTDTQYF.

In its sample, this clonotype was seen many times. The chain carries TRBV12-5 and TRBJ2-4, with D maybe TRBD1 (6 bases). Trimming removed 0 bases at V and 8 bases at J, with 14 bases between. Germline CDR1 LGHNT, CDR2 FRNRAP. The CDR3 is 15 residues long. The CDR3 sequence: CASGLVLREGDIQYF. CDR3 bases: TGTGCTAGTGGTTTGGTACTTCGAGAGGGGGACATTCAGTACTTC.